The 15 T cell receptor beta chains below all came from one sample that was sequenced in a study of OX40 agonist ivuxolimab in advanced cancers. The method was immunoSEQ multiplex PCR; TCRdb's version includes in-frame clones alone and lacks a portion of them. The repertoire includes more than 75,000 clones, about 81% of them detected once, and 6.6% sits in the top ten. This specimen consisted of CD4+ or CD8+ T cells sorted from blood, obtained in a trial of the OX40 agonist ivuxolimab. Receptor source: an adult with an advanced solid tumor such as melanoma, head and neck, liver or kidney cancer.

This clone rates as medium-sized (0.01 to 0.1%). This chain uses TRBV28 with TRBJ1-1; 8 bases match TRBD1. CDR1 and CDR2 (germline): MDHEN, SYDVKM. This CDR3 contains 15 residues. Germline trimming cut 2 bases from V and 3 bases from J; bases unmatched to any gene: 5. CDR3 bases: TGTGCCAGCAGTTTAGTATCAGGGGGCCACACTGAAGCTTTCTTT. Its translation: CASSLVSGGHTEAFF.

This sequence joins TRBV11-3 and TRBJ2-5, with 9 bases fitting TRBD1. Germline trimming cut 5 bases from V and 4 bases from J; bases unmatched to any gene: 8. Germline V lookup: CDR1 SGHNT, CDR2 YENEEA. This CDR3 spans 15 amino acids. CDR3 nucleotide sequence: TGTGCCAGCAGCCTACAGGGGGCGCTAGGAGAGACCCAGTACTTC. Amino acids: CASSLQGALGETQYF.

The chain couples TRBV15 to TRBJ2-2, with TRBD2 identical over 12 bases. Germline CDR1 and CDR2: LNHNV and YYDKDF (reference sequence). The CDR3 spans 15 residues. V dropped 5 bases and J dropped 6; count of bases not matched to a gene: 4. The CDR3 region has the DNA TGTGCCACCAGCGGACCTAGCGGGGGGGCCGGGGAGCTGTTTTTT. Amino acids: CATSGPSGGAGELFF.

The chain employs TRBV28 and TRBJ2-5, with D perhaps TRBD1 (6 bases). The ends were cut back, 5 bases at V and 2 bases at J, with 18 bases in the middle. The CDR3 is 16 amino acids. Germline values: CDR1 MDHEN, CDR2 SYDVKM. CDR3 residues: CASSAIWDNSQETQYF. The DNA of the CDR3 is TGTGCCAGCAGTGCGATTTGGGACAACTCACAAGAGACCCAGTACTTC.

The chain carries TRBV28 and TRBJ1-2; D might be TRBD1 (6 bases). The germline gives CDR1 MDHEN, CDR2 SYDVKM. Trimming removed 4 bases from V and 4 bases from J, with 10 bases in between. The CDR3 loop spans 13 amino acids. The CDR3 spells CASSYREFYGYTF. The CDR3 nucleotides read TGTGCCAGCAGTTACAGGGAGTTCTATGGCTACACCTTC.

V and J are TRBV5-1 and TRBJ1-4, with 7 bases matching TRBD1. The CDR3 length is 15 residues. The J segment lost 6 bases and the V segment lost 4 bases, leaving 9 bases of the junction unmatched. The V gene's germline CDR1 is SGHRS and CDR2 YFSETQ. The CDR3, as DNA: TGCGCCAGCAGCCATGCCAGGGGGGGGCATGAAAAACTGTTTTTT. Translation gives CASSHARGGHEKLFF.

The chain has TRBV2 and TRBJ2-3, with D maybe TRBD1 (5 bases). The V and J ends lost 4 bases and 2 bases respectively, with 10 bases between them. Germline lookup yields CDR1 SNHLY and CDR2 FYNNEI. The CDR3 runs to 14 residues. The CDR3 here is CASSGAGPTDTQYF. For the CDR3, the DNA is TGTGCCAGCAGTGGCGCAGGGCCCACAGATACGCAGTATTTT.

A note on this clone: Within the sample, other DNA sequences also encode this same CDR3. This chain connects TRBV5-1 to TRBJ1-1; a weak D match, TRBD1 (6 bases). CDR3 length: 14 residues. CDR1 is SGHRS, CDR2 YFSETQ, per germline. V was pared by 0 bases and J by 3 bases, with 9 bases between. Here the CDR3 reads CASSLVGGHTEAFF. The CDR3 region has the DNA TGCGCCAGCAGCTTGGTTGGGGGGCACACTGAAGCTTTCTTT.

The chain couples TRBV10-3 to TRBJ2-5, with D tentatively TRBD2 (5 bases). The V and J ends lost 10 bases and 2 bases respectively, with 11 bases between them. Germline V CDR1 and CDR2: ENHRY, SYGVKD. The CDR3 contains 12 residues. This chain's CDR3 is CATAEGQETQYF. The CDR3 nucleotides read TGTGCCACCGCCGAGGGTCAAGAGACCCAGTACTTC.

DNA for the CDR3: TGTGCCAGCAGCCAACTATGGCCAGATACGCAGTATTTT. It is translated as CASSQLWPDTQYF. This chain joins TRBV14 and TRBJ2-3; D unresolved. The CDR3 consists of 13 residues. CDR1 is SGHDN, CDR2 FVKESK, per germline. Trimming shortened V by 2 bases and J by 4 bases, and 7 bases separated the two germline ends. Variable domain in full (rest from reference TRBV14 and TRBJ2-3): EAGVTQFPSHSVIEKGQTVTLRCDPISGHDNLYWYRRVMGKEIKFLLHFVKESKQDESGMPNNRFLAERTGGTYSTLKVQPAELEDSGVYFCASSQLWPDTQYFGPGTRLTVL.

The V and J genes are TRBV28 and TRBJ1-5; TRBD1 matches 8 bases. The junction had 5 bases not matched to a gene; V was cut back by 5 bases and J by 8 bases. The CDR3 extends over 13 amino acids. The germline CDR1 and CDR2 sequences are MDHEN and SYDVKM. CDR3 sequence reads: CASSRQGFKPQHF. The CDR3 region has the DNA TGTGCCAGCAGTCGACAGGGGTTTAAGCCCCAGCATTTT.

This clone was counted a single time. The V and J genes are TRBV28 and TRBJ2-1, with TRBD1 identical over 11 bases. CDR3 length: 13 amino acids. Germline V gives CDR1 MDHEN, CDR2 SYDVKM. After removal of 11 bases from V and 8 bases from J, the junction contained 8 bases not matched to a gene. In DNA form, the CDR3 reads TGTGCCTCATTGGACAGGGGGCGGGATGAGCAGTTCTTC. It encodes CASLDRGRDEQFF.

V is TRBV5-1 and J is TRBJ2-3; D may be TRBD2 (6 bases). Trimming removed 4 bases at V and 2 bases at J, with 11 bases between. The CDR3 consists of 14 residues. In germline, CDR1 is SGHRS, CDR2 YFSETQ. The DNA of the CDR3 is TGCGCCAGCAGCACTGGACTACCCACAGATACGCAGTATTTT. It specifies CASSTGLPTDTQYF. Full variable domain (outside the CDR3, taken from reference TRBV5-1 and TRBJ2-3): KAGVTQTPRYLIKTRGQQVTLSCSPISGHRSVSWYQQTPGQGLQFLFEYFSETQRNKGNFPGRFSGRQFSNSRSEMNVSTLELGDSALYLCASSTGLPTDTQYFGPGTRLTVL.

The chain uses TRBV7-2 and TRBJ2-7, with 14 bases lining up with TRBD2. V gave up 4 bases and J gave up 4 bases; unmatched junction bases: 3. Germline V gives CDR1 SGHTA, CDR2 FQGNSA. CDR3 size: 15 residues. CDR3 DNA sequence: TGTGCCAGCAGCTCGGGACTAGCGGGAGAGTACGAGCAGTACTTC. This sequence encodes CASSSGLAGEYEQYF. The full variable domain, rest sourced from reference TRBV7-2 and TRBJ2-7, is GAGVSQSPSNKVTEKGKDVELRCDPISGHTALYWYRQSLGQGLEFLIYFQGNSAPDKSGLPSDRFSAERTGGSVSTLTIQRTQQEDSAVYLCASSSGLAGEYEQYFGPGTRLTVT.

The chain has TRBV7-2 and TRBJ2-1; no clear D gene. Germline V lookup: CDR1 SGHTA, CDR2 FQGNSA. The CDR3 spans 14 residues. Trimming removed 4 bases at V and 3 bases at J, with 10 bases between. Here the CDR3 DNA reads TGTGCCAGCAGCTCTGGCGGCTTCTACAATGAGCAGTTCTTC. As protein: CASSSGGFYNEQFF.